This T cell receptor beta chain derives from a study of shared clonotypes between healthy human individuals. Data came from immunoSEQ multiplex PCR; TCRdb stores just in-frame clones and leaves some out. The data hold approximately 510,000 clones, with 79% observed a single time. CDR1 and CDR2 (germline): LNHDA, SQIVND (reference sequence). Trimming took off 10 bases at V and 1 base at J, with 14 bases between the two ends. CDR3 size: 15 residues. Sequenced input: PBMCs. J is TRBJ2-6 and V is TRBV19; D uncertain. This sequence was found in a woman aged 40 to 50 in good health. Some clones in this sample may be carry-over from other donors' samples. This CDR3 reads CATAREPSGANVLTF. Here the CDR3 DNA reads TGTGCCACCGCAAGGGAACCGTCTGGGGCCAACGTCCTGACTTTC.